The 6 T cell receptor beta chains given below trace back to one sample, sequenced in a study of T cells in women clearing cervical HPV infection. Sequenced by immunoSEQ multiplex PCR; TCRdb stores in-frame clones only, minus some. The sample includes roughly 30,000 clones. The specimen was blood buffy coat. These receptor sequences come from a woman aged 18 to 69 with a cervical HPV16 infection that either progressed to CIN3+ or cleared (not recorded which).

Regarding this clone: The read halts 3 residues ahead of the CDR3 end, with the missing end drawn from the germline J gene. This chain joins TRBV2 and TRBJ1-4; 7 positions match TRBD1. CDR3 size: 15 residues. The germline gives CDR1 SNHLY, CDR2 FYNNEI. This CDR3 reads CASSFTGAGANVLFF. The DNA read from the CDR3 is TGTGCCAGCAGCTTCACAGGGGCTGGGGCCAACGTA.

A note on this clone: The CDR3 end falls 3 residues outside the read, so it is completed with the germline J gene. The chain uses TRBV7-9 and TRBJ1-2, with D uncertain. Germline loops: CDR1 SEHNR, CDR2 FQNEAQ (reference sequence). This CDR3 region has 15 residues. CDR3 amino acids: CASSLPNGLTYDYTF. CDR3 DNA, as far as it was read: TGTGCCAGCAGCTTACCCAATGGACTGACCTACGAC.

Of note for this clone: The observed sequence ends 3 residues before the CDR3 terminus, with the missing tail filled in from the germline J gene. The chain is built from TRBV30 and TRBJ2-1; D is unresolved. The V end was cut by 1 base, the J end by 7 bases, with 5 bases between. This CDR3 comprises 11 residues. Germline values: CDR1 GTSNPN, CDR2 SVGIG (reference sequence). The CDR3 is CAWSDLNEQFF. The sequenced part of the CDR3 DNA is TGTGCCTGGAGTGATCTTAATGAG.

The part of the CDR3 DNA that was read is TGCAGTGCTAGGCCCTCGCGGACTAGCGGATCCCAAGAGACG. It specifies CSARPSRTSGSQET. The entire CDR3 is CSARPSRTSGSQETQYF. This chain joins TRBV20-1 and TRBJ2-3; 10 nucleotides align to TRBD2. The read halts 3 residues ahead of the CDR3 end, with the missing end drawn from the germline J gene. The germline V gene encodes CDR1 DFQATT and CDR2 SNEGSKA (reference sequence). The CDR3 has 17 amino acids.

Details on this clone: The CDR3 extends 3 residues past the end of the read, so its final part is completed from the germline J gene. The rearrangement uses TRBV7-6 and TRBJ1-1; D remains ambiguous. Germline V gene sequence: CDR1 SGHVS, CDR2 FNYEAQ. The CDR3 runs 16 residues. The ends were cut back, 0 bases at V and 0 bases at J, with 11 bases in the middle. The part of the CDR3 DNA that was read is TGTGCCAGCAGCTTAGCGCGGTCATATCTGAACACTGAA. This codes for CASSLARSYLNTE. The entire CDR3 is CASSLARSYLNTEAFF.

Worth noting for this clone: The CDR3 end falls 3 residues outside the read, so it is completed with the germline J gene. This chain uses TRBV7-2 with TRBJ2-1; 7 bases map to TRBD1. V gave up 8 bases and J gave up 8 bases; unmatched junction bases: 12. The V gene's germline CDR1 is SGHTA and CDR2 FQGNSA. The CDR3 covers 14 residues. This chain's CDR3 is CASSKTGRQDEQFF. The covered CDR3 bases are TGTGCCAGCTCCAAGACAGGGCGACAGGATGAG.